The clone carrying this TCR beta chain was counted at least ten times. Its cognate antigen is unknown. The source of the sample is a study of CD8 T cells in ankylosing spondylitis. The study's findings and limits: It appeared that ankylosing spondylitis blood was characterized by a TCR beta motif of under ten highly homologous variants. Peripheral blood samples showed relatively rare disease-linked clones, and these clones were CD8+. Disease-linked clones reportedly concentrated significantly in matched ankylosing spondylitis synovial fluid. Past research had described some motif variants in reactive arthritis synovial fluid and blood.

This CDR3 is 14 amino acids long. CDR1 MNHNS and CDR2 SASEGT come from the germline V gene. V was trimmed by 6 bases and J by 5 bases, leaving 14 bases between them. 5'-RACE, quantitative and with molecular barcodes, yielded the TCR beta libraries. TCRdb recomputed calls from the 5' RACE reads with MiXCR, one row per CDR3 protein. The sample includes about 800,000 distinct CDR3 sequences, around 11% of them seen just once. The sequencing input was blood, either unsorted or a sorted T cell fraction (not recorded which). The V gene is TRBV6-1, the J gene TRBJ1-5, with D possibly TRBD1 on 5 matching bases. This clonotype was obtained from a male donor with ankylosing spondylitis. The CDR3 nucleotides are TGTGCCAGCAGGGGGAGCGGGGGTCATCAGCCCCAGCATTTT. Encoded protein: CASRGSGGHQPQHF.